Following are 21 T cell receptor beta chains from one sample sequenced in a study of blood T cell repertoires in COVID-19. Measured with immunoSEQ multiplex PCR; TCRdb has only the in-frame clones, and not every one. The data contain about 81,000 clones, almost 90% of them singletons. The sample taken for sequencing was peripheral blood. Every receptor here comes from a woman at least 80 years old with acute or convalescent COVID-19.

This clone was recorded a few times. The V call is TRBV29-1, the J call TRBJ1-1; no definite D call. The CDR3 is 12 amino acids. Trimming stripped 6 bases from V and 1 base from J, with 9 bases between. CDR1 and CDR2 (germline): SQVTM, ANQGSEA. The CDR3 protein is CSVSNGNTEAFF. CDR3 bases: TGCAGCGTGAGCAATGGGAACACTGAAGCTTTCTTT. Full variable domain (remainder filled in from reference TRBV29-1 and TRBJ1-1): SAVISQKPSRDICQRGTSLTIQCQVDSQVTMMFWYRQQPGQSLTLIATANQGSEATYESGFVIDKFPISRPNLTFSTLTVSNMSPEDSSIYLCSVSNGNTEAFFGQGTRLTVV.

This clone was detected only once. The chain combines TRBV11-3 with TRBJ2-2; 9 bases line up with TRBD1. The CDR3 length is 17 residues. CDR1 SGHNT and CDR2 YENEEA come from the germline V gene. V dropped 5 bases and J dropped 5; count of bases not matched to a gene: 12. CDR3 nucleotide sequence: TGTGCCAGCAGCACCCAATCCGGGACAGGGTTTACCGGGGAGCTGTTTTTT. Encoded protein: CASSTQSGTGFTGELFF.

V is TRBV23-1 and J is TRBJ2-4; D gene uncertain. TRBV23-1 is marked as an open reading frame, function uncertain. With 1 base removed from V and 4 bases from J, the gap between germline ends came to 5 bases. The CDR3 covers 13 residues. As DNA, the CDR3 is TGCGCCAGCAGTCAATGGCAGAAAAACATTCAGTACTTC. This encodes CASSQWQKNIQYF.

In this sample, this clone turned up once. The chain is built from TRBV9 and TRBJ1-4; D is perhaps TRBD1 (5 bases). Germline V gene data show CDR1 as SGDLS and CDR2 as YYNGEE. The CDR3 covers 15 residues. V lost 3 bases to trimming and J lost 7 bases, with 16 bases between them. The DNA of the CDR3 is TGTGCCAGCAGCGGAACCGGCAGGGTGGGTGAAAAACTGTTTTTT. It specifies CASSGTGRVGEKLFF.

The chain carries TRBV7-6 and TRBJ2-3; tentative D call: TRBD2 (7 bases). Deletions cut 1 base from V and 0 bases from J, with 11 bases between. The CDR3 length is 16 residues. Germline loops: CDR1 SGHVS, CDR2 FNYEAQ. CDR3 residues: CASSLGGGQSTDTQYF. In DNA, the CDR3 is TGTGCCAGCAGCTTAGGCGGGGGACAAAGCACAGATACGCAGTATTTT.

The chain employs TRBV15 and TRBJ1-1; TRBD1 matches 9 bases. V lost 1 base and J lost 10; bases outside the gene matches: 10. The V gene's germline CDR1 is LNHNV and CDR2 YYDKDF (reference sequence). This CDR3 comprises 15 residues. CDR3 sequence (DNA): TGTGCCACCAGCAGAGGAGGGACAGGGCTCGTTGGAGCTTTCTTT. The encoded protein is CATSRGGTGLVGAFF.

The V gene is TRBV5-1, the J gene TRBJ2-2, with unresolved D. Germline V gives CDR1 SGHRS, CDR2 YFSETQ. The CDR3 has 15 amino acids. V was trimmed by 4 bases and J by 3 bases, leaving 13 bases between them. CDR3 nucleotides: TGCGCCAGCAGCCCGACGGGTGAGGACACCGGGGAGCTGTTTTTT. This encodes CASSPTGEDTGELFF.

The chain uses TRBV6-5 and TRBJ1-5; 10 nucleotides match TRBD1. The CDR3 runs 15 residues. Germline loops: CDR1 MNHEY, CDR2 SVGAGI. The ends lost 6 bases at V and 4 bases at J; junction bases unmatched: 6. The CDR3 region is CASSPDRGSNQPQHF. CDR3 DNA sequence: TGTGCCAGCAGCCCGGACAGGGGGAGTAATCAGCCCCAGCATTTT.

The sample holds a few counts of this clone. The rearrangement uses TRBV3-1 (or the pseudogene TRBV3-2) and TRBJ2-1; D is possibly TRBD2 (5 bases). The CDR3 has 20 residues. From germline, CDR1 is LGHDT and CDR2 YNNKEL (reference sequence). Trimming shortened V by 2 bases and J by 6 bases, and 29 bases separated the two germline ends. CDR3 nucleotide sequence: TGTGCCAGCAGCCAATGGGCGTCGCGGGCGGAAGCTAGGAGAATCAATGAGCAGTTCTTC. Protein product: CASSQWASRAEARRINEQFF.

CDR3 residues: CASSGPGYGYTF. The CDR3, as DNA: TGCGCCAGCAGCGGCCCGGGGTATGGCTACACCTTC. V and J are TRBV5-1 and TRBJ1-2; D uncertain. The CDR3 is 12 residues long. The germline gives CDR1 SGHRS, CDR2 YFSETQ. V was trimmed by 4 bases and J by 5 bases, leaving 9 bases between them.

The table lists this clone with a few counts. For the CDR3, the DNA is TGTGCCAGCAGTGGTAATAGCGGGAGCACAGATACGCAGTATTTT. This encodes CASSGNSGSTDTQYF. V gene TRBV6-4 combines with J gene TRBJ2-3; 7 nucleotides agree with TRBD2. The CDR3 covers 15 residues. In germline, CDR1 is MRHNA, CDR2 SNTAGT. V trimming: 4 bases; J trimming: 0 bases; junction bases outside the gene matches: 4.

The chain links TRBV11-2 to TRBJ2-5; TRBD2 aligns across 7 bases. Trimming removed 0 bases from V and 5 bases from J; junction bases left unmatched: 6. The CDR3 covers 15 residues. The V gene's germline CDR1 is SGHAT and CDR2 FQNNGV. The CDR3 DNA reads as TGTGCCAGCAGCTTAGAGTTAGCGGGCCCGGAGACCCAGTACTTC. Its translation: CASSLELAGPETQYF. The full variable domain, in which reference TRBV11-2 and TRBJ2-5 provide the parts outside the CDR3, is EAGVAQSPRYKIIEKRQSVAFWCNPISGHATLYWYQQILGQGPKLLIQFQNNGVVDDSQLPKDRFSAERLKGVDSTLKIQPAKLEDSAVYLCASSLELAGPETQYFGPGTRLLVL.

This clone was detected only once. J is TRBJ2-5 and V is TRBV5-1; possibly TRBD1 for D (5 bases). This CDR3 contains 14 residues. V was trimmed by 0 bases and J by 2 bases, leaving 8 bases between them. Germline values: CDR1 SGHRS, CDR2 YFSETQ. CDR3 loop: CASSLGQIQETQYF. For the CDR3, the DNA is TGCGCCAGCAGCTTGGGACAGATACAAGAGACCCAGTACTTC. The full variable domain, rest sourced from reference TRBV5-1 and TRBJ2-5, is KAGVTQTPRYLIKTRGQQVTLSCSPISGHRSVSWYQQTPGQGLQFLFEYFSETQRNKGNFPGRFSGRQFSNSRSEMNVSTLELGDSALYLCASSLGQIQETQYFGPGTRLLVL.

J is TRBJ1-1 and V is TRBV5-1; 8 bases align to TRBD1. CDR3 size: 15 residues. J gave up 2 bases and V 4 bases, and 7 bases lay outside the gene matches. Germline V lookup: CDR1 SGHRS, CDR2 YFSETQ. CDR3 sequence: CASSPLTGANTEAFF. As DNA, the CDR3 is TGCGCCAGCAGCCCGTTGACAGGGGCCAACACTGAAGCTTTCTTT.

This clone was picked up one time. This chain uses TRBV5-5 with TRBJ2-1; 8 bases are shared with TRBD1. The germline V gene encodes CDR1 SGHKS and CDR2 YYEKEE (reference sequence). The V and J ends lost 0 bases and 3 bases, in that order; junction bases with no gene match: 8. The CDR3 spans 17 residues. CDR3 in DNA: TGTGCCAGCAGCTTGGCCGGAGGACAGGGACGCTACAATGAGCAGTTCTTC. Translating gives CASSLAGGQGRYNEQFF.

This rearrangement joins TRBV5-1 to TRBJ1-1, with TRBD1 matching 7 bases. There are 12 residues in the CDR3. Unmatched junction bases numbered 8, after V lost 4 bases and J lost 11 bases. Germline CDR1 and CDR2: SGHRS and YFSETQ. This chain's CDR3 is CASSTRGSEAFF. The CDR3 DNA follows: TGCGCCAGCAGCACCAGGGGGTCGGAGGCTTTCTTT. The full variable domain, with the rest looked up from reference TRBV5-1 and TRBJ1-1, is KAGVTQTPRYLIKTRGQQVTLSCSPISGHRSVSWYQQTPGQGLQFLFEYFSETQRNKGNFPGRFSGRQFSNSRSEMNVSTLELGDSALYLCASSTRGSEAFFGQGTRLTVV.

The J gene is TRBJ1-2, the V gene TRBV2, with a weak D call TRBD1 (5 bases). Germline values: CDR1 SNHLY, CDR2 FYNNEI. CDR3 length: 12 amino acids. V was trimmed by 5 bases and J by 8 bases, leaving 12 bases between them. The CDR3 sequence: CASSPDSGGYTF. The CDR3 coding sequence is TGTGCCAGCAGTCCTGACAGTGGCGGCTACACCTTC.

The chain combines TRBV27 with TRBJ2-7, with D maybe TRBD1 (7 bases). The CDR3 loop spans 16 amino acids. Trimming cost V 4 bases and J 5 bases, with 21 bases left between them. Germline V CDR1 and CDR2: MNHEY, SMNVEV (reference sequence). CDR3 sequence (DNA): TGTGCCAGCAGTTCCCGACAGGGTAGCGGTGGGCACGAGCAGTACTTC. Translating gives CASSSRQGSGGHEQYF.

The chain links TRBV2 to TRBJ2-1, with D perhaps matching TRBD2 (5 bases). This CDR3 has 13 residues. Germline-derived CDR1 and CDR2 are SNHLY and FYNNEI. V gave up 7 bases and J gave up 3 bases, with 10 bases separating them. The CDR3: CASTGLDYNEQFF. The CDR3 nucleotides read TGTGCCAGCACGGGATTGGACTACAATGAGCAGTTCTTC.

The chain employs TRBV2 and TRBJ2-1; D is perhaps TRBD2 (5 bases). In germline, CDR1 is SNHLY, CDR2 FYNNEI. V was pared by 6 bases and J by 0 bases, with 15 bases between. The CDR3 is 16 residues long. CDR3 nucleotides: TGTGCCAGCAGCCAGCGGCAGCTGAGCTCCTACAATGAGCAGTTCTTC. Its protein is CASSQRQLSSYNEQFF.

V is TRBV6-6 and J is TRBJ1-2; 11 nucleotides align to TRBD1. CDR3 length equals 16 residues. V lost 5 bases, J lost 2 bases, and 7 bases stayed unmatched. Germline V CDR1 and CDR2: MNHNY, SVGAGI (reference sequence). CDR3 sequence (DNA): TGTGCCAGCAGTGGGATTGGACAGGGGGCGAACTATGGCTACACCTTC. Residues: CASSGIGQGANYGYTF.